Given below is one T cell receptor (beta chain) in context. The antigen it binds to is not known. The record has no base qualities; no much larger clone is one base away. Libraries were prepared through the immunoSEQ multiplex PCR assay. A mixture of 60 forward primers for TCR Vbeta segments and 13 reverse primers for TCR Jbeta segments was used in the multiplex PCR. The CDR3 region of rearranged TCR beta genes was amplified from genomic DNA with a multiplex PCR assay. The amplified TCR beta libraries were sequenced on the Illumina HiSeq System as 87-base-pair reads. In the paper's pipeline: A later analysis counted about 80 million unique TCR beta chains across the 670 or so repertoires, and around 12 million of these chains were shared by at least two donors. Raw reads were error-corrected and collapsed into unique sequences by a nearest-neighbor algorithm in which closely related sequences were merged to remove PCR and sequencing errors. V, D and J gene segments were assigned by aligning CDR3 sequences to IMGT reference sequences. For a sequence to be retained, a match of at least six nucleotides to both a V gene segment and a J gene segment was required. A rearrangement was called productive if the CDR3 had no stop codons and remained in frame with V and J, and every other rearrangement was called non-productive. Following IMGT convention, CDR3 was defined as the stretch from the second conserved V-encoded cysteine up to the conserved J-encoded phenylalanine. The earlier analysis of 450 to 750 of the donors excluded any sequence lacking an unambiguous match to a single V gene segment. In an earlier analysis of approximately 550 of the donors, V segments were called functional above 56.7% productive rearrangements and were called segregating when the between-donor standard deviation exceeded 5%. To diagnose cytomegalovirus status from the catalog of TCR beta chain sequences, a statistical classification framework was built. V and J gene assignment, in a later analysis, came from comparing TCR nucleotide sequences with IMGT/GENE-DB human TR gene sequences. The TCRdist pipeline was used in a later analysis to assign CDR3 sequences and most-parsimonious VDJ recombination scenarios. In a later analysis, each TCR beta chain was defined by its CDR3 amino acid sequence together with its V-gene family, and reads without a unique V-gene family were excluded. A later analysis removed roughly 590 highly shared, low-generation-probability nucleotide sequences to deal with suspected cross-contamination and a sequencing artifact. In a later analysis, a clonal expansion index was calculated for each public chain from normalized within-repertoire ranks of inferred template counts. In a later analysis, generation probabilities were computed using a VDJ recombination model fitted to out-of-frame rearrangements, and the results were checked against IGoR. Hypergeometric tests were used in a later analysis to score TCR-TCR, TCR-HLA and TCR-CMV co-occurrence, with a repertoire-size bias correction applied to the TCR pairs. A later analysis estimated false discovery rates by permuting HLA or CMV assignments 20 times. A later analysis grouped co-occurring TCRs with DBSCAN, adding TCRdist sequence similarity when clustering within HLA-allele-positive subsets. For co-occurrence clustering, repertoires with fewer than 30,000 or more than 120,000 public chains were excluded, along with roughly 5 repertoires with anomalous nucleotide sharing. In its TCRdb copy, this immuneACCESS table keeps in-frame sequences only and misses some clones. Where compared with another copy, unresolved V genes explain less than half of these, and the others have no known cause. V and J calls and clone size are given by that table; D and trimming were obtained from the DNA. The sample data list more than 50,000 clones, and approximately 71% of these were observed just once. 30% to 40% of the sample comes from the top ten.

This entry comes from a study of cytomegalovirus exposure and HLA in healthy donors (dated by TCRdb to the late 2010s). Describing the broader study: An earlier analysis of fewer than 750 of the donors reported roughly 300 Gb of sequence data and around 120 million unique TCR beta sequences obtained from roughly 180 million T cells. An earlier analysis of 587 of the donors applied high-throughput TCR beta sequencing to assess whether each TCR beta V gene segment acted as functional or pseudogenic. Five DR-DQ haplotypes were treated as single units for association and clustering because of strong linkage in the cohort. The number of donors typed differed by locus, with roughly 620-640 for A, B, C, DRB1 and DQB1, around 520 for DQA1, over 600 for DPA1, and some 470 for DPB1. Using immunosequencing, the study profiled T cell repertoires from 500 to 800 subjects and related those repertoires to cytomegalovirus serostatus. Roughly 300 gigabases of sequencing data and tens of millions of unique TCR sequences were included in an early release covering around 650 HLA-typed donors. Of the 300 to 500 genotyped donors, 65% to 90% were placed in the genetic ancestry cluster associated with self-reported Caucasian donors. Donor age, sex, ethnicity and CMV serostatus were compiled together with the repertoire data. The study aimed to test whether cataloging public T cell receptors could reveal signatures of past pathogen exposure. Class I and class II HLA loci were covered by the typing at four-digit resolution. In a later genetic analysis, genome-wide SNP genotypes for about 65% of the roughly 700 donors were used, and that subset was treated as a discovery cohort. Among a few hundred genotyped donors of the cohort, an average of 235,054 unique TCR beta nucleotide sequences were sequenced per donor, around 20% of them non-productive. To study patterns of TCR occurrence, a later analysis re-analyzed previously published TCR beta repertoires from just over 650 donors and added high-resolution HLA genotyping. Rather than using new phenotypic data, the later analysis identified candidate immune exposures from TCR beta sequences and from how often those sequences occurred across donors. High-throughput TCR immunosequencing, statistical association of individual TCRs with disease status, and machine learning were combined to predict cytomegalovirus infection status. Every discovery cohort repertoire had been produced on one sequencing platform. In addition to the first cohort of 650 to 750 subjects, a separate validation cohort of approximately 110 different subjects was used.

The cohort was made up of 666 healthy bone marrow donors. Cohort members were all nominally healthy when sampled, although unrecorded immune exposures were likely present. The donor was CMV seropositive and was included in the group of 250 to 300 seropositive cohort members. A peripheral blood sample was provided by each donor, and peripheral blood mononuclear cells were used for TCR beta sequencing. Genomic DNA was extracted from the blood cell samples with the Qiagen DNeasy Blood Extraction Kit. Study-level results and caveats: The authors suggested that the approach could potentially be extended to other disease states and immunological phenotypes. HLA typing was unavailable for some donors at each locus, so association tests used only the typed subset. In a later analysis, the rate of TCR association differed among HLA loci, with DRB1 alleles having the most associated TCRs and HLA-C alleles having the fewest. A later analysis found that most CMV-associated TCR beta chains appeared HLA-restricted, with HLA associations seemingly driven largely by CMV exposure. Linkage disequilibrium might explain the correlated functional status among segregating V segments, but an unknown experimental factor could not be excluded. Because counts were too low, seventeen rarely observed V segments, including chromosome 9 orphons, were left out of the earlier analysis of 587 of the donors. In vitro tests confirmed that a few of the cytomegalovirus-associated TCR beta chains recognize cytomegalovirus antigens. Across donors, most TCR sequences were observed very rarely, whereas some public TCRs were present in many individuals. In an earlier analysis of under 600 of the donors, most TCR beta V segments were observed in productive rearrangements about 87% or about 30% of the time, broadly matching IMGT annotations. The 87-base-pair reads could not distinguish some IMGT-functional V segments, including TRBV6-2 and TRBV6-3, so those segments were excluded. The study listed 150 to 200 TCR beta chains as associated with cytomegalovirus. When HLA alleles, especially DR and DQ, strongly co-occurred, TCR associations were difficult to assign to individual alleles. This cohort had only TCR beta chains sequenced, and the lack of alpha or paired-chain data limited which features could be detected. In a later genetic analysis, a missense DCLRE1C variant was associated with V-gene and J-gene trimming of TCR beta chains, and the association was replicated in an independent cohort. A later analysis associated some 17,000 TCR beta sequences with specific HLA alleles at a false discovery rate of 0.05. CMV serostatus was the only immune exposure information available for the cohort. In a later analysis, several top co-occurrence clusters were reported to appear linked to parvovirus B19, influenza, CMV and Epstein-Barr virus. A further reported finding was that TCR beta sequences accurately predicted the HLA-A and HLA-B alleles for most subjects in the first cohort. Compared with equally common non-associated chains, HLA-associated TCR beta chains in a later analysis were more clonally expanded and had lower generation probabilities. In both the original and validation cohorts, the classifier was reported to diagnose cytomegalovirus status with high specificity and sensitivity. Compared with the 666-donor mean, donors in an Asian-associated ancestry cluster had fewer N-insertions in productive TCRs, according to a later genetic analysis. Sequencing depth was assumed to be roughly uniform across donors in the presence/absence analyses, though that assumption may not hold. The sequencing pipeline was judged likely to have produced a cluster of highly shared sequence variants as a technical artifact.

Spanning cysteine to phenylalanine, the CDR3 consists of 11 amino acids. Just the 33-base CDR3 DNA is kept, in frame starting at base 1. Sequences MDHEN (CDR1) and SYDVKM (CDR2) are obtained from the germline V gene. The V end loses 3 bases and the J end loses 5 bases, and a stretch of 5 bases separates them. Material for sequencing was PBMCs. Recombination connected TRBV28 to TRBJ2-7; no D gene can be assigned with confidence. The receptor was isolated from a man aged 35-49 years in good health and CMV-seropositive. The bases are TGTGCCAGCAGTTTCCTAGACGAGCAGTACTTC. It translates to CASSFLDEQYF. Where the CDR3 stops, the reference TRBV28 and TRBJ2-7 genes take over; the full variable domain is DVKVTQSSRYLVKRTGEKVFLECVQDMDHENMFWYRQDPGLGLRLIYFSYDVKMKEKGDIPEGYSVSREKKERFSLILESASTNQTSMYLCASSFLDEQYFGPGTRLTVT.